Described below is a single T cell receptor (beta chain) sequence and its context. Its antigen is not known. The data stem from a study of T-cell reconstitution after alpha-beta-depleted transplantation in children. Study observations and caveats: After transplant, at about two months, alpha-beta T cells were reportedly derived from several hundred expanded graft clones.

It was with unique molecular identifiers that the TCRbeta library was prepared. MiXCR was run by TCRdb on the PCR reads, yielding one entry per CDR3 protein. This table holds fewer than 150,000 distinct CDR3 sequences, around a tenth found once. Here the sequenced sample was PBMCs, mostly from graft donor cells, taken 180 days after TCRalphabeta/CD19-depleted stem cell transplant. The receptor was derived from a girl less than two years old who had a stem cell transplant for combined immunodeficiency, so the T cells may come from the graft donor.

The CDR3 DNA sequence: TGCGCCAGCAGCCAAGGGACAGGTCAAGAGACCCAGTACTTC. It yields the protein CASSQGTGQETQYF. V usage is TRBV4-3 and J usage is TRBJ2-5, with 7 bases matching TRBD1. The CDR3 has 14 amino acids. The V gene's germline CDR1 is LGHNA and CDR2 YSLEER. The J segment lost 2 bases and the V segment lost 1 base, leaving 1 base of the junction unmatched.